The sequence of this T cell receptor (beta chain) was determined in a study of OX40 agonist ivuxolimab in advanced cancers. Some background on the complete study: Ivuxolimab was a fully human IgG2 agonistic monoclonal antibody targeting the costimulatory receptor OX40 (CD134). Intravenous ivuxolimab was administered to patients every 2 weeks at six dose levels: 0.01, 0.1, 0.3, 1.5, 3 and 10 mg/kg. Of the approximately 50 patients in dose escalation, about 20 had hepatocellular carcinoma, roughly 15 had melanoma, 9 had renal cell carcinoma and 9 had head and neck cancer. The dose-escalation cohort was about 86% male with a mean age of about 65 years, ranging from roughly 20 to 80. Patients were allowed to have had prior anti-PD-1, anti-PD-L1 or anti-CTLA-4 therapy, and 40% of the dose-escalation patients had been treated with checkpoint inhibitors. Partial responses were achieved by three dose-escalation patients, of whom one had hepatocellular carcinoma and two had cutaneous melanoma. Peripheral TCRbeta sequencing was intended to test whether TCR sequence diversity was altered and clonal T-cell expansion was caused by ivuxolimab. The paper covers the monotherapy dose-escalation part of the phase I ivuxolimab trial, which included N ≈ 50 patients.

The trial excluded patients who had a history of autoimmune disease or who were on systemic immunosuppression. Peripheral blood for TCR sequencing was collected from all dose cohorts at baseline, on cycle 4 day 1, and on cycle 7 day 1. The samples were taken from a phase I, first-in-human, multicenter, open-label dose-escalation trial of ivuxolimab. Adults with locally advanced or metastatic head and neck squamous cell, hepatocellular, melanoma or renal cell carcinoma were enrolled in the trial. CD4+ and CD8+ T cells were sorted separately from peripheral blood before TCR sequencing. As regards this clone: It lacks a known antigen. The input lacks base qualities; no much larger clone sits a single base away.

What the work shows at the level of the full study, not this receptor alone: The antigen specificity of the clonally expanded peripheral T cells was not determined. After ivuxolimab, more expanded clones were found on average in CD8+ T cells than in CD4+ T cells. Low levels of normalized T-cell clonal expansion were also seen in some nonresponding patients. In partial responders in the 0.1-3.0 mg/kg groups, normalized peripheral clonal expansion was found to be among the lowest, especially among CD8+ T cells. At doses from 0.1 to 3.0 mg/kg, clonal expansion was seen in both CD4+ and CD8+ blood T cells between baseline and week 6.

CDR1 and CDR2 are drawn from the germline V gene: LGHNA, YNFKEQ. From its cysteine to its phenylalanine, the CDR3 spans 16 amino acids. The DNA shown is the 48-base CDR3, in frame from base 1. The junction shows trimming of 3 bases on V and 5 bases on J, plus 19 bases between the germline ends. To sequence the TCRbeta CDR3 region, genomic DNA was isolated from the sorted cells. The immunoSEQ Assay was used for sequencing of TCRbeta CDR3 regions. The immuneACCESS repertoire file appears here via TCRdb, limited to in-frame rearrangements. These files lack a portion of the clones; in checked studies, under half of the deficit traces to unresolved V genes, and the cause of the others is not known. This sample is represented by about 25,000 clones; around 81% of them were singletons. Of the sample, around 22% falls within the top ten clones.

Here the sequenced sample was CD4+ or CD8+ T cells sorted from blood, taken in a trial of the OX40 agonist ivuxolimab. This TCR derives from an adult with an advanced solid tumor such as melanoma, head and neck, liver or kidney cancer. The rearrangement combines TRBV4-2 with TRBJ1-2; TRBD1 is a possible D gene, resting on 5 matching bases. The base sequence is TGTGCCAGCAGCCATGAAGGGACCGATAAACCTTATGGCTACACCTTC. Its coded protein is CASSHEGTDKPYGYTF.